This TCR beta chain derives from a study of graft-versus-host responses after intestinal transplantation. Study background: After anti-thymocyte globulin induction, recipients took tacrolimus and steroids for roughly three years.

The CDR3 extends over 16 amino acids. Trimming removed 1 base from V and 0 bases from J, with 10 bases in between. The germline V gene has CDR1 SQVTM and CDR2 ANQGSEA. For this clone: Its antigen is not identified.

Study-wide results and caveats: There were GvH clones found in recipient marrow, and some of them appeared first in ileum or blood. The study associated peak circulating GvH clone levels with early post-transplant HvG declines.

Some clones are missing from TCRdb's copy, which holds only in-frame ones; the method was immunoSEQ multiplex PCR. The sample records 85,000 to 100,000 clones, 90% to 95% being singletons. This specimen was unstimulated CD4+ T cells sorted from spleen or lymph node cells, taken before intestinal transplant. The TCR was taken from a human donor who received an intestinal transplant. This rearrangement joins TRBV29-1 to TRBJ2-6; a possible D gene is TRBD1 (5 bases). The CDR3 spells CSVEGQGTSGANVLTF. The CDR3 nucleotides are TGCAGCGTTGAAGGGCAGGGCACCTCTGGGGCCAACGTCCTGACTTTC.